Listed below are T cell receptor beta chains from one sample, sequenced in a study of CD8+CD57+ T cells in acquired aplastic anemia. TCRdb re-analysed the reads in MiXCR, keeping a single row per CDR3 protein. The sample lists under 200,000 distinct CDR3 sequences, less than 60% occurring once. Sequencing was carried out using sorted CD4+, CD8+, or CD8+CD57+ T cells (not recorded which) from PBMCs. The receptors derive from a human donor with aplastic anemia. The CDR3 runs from the conserved cysteine through the conserved F or W. Each record gives: D gene, V gene, clone size, J gene, CDR3 protein, CDR3 DNA. The D gene is left open where the match is weak. Size values are once, few and many counts, or a class for expanded clones, and some rows have none.

>TRBD1|TRBV25-1|-|TRBJ2-7
CASSEPGQGSYEQYF
TGTGCCAGCAGTGAACCGGGACAGGGCTCCTACGAGCAGTACTTC
>-|TRBV6-4|-|TRBJ1-1
CASSATDYTEAFF
TGTGCCAGCAGCGCAACAGACTACACTGAAGCTTTCTTT
>TRBD2|TRBV11-2|many|TRBJ2-3
CASSLLVGGRAADTQYF
TGTGCCAGCAGCTTATTGGTCGGCGGGAGGGCCGCAGATACGCAGTATTTT
>TRBD2|TRBV11-1|-|TRBJ2-1
CASSYQSRSLAGVRNEQFF
TGTGCCAGCAGCTACCAGTCCAGGAGTCTAGCGGGGGTTCGGAATGAGCAGTTCTTC
>TRBD1|TRBV19|many|TRBJ2-5
CASSISRGYGETQYF
TGTGCCAGTAGTATCTCCAGGGGGTATGGTGAGACCCAGTACTTC
>TRBD2|TRBV29-1|-|TRBJ2-5
CSVSGGEETQYF
TGCAGCGTTAGCGGGGGCGAAGAGACCCAGTACTTC
>TRBD1|TRBV19|-|TRBJ1-6
CASSIGGTGESPLHF
TGTGCCAGTAGTATAGGAGGGACAGGGGAATCACCCCTCCACTTT
>TRBD1|TRBV5-1|many|TRBJ2-3
CASSLGGQPTDTQYF
TGCGCCAGCAGCTTGGGGGGACAGCCCACAGATACGCAGTATTTT
>-|TRBV20-1|many|TRBJ1-5
CSASVSSGHQPQHF
TGCAGTGCTAGTGTGAGCTCGGGTCATCAGCCCCAGCATTTT
>TRBD1|TRBV2|few|TRBJ1-4
CASSDGQGVNEKLFF
TGTGCCAGCAGTGACGGACAGGGGGTAAATGAAAAACTGTTTTTT
>TRBD2|TRBV19|-|TRBJ2-1
CASSRGGTSIEQFF
TGTGCCAGTAGCAGAGGAGGGACTAGCATTGAGCAGTTCTTC